This TCR beta chain comes out of a study of early T cells in non-severe SARS-CoV-2 infection. Overall study context: From unsorted whole blood, bulk RNA was sequenced, and the chains remained unpaired.

cDNA molecules, individually, were tagged with unique molecular identifiers. TCRdb passed the 5' RACE reads through MiXCR, listing each CDR3 protein once. This sample has tens of thousands of distinct CDR3 sequences; 9.5% to 11% occur once, and the top ten carry less than 15%. The germline CDR1 and CDR2 sequences are MNHEY and SVGAGI. The CDR3 length is 15 residues. Study results and limitations: Matches to VDJdb favored anti-spike CD8 responses and missed private and CD4 specificities.

With regard to this clonotype: Its target is unknown. One end of the junction fails to match germline, which may point to a read error.

This TCR was sampled from an adult who was a healthcare worker with PCR-confirmed SARS-CoV-2 infection or an uninfected control (not recorded which). Input material: whole blood. The chain employs TRBV6-5 and TRBJ2-7; the D call may be TRBD1 or TRBD2 (5 bases each). This CDR3 reads CASSYTPVRDLTLHF. The CDR3 nucleotides are TGTGCCAGCAGTTACACCCCTGTACGGGACCTCACCCTGCACTTC.